This entry is about one T cell receptor beta chain. This entry belongs to a study of blood T cell repertoires in COVID-19. Overall study context: T cells, B-cell-depleted T cells, or PBMCs provided the cDNA or gDNA that served as material.

CDR1 is SNHLY, CDR2 FYNNEI, per germline. V was clipped by 6 bases and J by 3 bases; unmatched bases: 6. The length of the CDR3 is 14 residues. In the original analysis: Amplified reference gene primers provided the basis for estimating nucleated cell counts. Clones were read by immunoSEQ multiplex PCR, and TCRdb kept only the in-frame ones, dropping some. That table furnishes V, J and clone size, whereas the DNA furnished D and trimming. The profile covers approximately 100,000 clones, with around 80% appearing a single time and roughly 13% taken by the ten largest. The clonotype comes from a woman aged 60 to 75 with acute or convalescent COVID-19. V and J are TRBV2 and TRBJ2-3, with TRBD1 identical over 7 bases. Sequenced input: peripheral blood. The CDR3 DNA sequence: TGTGCCAGCAGGCAGGGGGACGTAACAGATACGCAGTATTTT. Amino acid sequence: CASRQGDVTDTQYF.